These 32 T cell receptor beta chains came from one sample sequenced in a study of shared clonotypes between healthy human individuals. Sequencing was performed with immunoSEQ multiplex PCR; in TCRdb, only in-frame clones are kept and a portion is missing. Counted here are some 2 million clones, 85% to 95% occurring once; the ten biggest clones make up roughly 0.13%. The sequencing sample was made of naive CD4+ T cells sorted from blood. Subset noted: CD45RA+ positively selected. These receptors all stem from a man aged 18 to 30 in good health.

The J gene is TRBJ2-2, the V gene TRBV25-1; the D gene is possibly TRBD2 (7 bases). This CDR3 is 12 amino acids long. Germline CDR1 reads MGHDK; CDR2 reads SYGVNS. The germline V and J ends were trimmed by 7 bases and 7 bases, with 10 bases remaining between them. This CDR3 reads CASMRGLGELFF. CDR3 bases: TGTGCCAGCATGCGGGGGCTCGGGGAGCTGTTTTTT.

The rearrangement links TRBV30 to TRBJ2-7; D may be TRBD1 (5 bases). Germline-derived CDR1 and CDR2 are GTSNPN and SVGIG (reference sequence). Trimming shortened V by 0 bases and J by 3 bases, and 9 bases separated the two germline ends. This CDR3 has 13 residues. As DNA, the CDR3 is TGTGCCTGGAGTGTATCAGGGATCTACGAGCAGTACTTC. Translation: CAWSVSGIYEQYF.

V and J are TRBV10-3 and TRBJ2-3, with D perhaps being TRBD1 or TRBD2 (5 bases each). Trimming shortened V by 3 bases and J by 4 bases, and 11 bases separated the two germline ends. Germline CDR1 and CDR2: ENHRY and SYGVKD. The CDR3 is made up of 14 amino acids. This chain's CDR3 is CAISDFEGSDTQYF. CDR3 nucleotides: TGTGCCATCAGTGACTTTGAGGGGTCAGATACGCAGTATTTT.

The J gene is TRBJ2-5, the V gene TRBV5-1; 8 bases line up with TRBD1. This CDR3 is 16 amino acids long. CDR1 and CDR2 (germline): SGHRS, YFSETQ. V lost 5 bases, J lost 4 bases, and 13 bases stayed unmatched. The DNA of the CDR3 is TGCGCCAGCAGTCGGGATGGACAGGGTTGGATAGAGACCCAGTACTTC. This gives the protein CASSRDGQGWIETQYF. Full variable domain (rest looked up from reference TRBV5-1 and TRBJ2-5): KAGVTQTPRYLIKTRGQQVTLSCSPISGHRSVSWYQQTPGQGLQFLFEYFSETQRNKGNFPGRFSGRQFSNSRSEMNVSTLELGDSALYLCASSRDGQGWIETQYFGPGTRLLVL.

On this clone: The same CDR3 can be traced to other DNA sequences in this sample. This chain joins TRBV5-1 and TRBJ2-5, with TRBD2 identical over 8 bases. V lost 0 bases and J lost 5; bases outside the gene matches: 3. Germline-derived CDR1 and CDR2 are SGHRS and YFSETQ. This CDR3 has 14 residues. Here the CDR3 reads CASSLGTSRETQYF. As DNA, the CDR3 is TGCGCCAGCAGCTTGGGGACTAGCAGGGAGACCCAGTACTTC. Drawing the rest from reference TRBV5-1 and TRBJ2-5, the complete variable domain is KAGVTQTPRYLIKTRGQQVTLSCSPISGHRSVSWYQQTPGQGLQFLFEYFSETQRNKGNFPGRFSGRQFSNSRSEMNVSTLELGDSALYLCASSLGTSRETQYFGPGTRLLVL.

This clone was counted once. The CDR3 region is CASGPWTAETQYF. CDR3 in DNA: TGTGCTAGTGGTCCGTGGACAGCGGAGACCCAGTACTTC. V usage is TRBV12-5 and J usage is TRBJ2-5; a weak D match, TRBD1 (6 bases). Trimming took 5 bases from V and 5 from J, leaving 12 bases between them. CDR1 and CDR2 from the germline V gene are LGHNT and FRNRAP. This CDR3 is 13 amino acids long.

The J gene is TRBJ1-3, the V gene TRBV25-1, with D uncertain. This CDR3 is 18 amino acids long. CDR1 and CDR2 (germline): MGHDK, SYGVNS. The V gene lost 6 bases and the J gene lost 0 bases, with 21 bases spanning the gap. DNA of the CDR3: TGTGCCAGCAGCCTCATATCTGCGGCCGGGTCCTCTGGAAACACCATATATTTT. Its protein product is CASSLISAAGSSGNTIYF.

This rearrangement joins TRBV5-1 to TRBJ1-1, with TRBD1 identical over 7 bases. This CDR3 spans 11 amino acids. Germline V gives CDR1 SGHRS, CDR2 YFSETQ. After removal of 7 bases from V and 7 bases from J, the junction contained 4 bases not matched to a gene. In nucleotides, the CDR3 is TGCGCCAGCCGGACAGGACTTGAAGCTTTCTTT. It encodes CASRTGLEAFF.

The gene calls are TRBV6-6 and TRBJ1-1, with D perhaps TRBD1 (5 bases). The CDR3 runs 14 residues. CDR1 is MNHNY and CDR2 is SVGAGI in the germline V gene (reference sequence). The ends were cut back, 6 bases at V and 1 base at J, with 12 bases in the middle. The CDR3 protein is CASSTPGGNTEAFF. The CDR3 coding sequence is TGTGCCAGCAGCACGCCCGGGGGGAACACTGAAGCTTTCTTT.

The chain joins TRBV19 to TRBJ2-2, with unresolved D. CDR1 is LNHDA and CDR2 is SQIVND in the germline V gene (reference sequence). The CDR3 loop spans 13 amino acids. V lost 0 bases and J 6 bases, leaving 5 bases between the germline ends. CDR3 region: CASSIEQSGELFF. Here the CDR3 DNA reads TGTGCCAGTAGTATAGAGCAGTCCGGGGAGCTGTTTTTT.

This chain uses TRBV19 with TRBJ2-3, with 10 nucleotides matching TRBD1. The CDR3 totals 17 residues. Trimming at V came to 4 bases and at J to 1 base, leaving 8 bases not matched to a gene. CDR1 is LNHDA and CDR2 is SQIVND in the germline V gene (reference sequence). Here the CDR3 DNA reads TGTGCCAGTAGTAGGTCCGGGACAGGGGTCCGCACAGATACGCAGTATTTT. Its protein product is CASSRSGTGVRTDTQYF. Full variable domain (remainder filled in from reference TRBV19 and TRBJ2-3): DGGITQSPKYLFRKEGQNVTLSCEQNLNHDAMYWYRQDPGQGLRLIYYSQIVNDFQKGDIAEGYSVSREKKESFPLTVTSAQKNPTAFYLCASSRSGTGVRTDTQYFGPGTRLTVL.

As for this clone: Other DNA sequences in the sample encode the same CDR3. This chain links TRBV7-2 with TRBJ1-3, with D unclear. V was cut by 1 base and J by 0 bases, with 7 bases left in between. The CDR3 length is 15 residues. The V gene's germline CDR1 is SGHTA and CDR2 FQGNSA. CDR3 sequence reads: CASSLEGFSGNTIYF. Here the CDR3 DNA reads TGTGCCAGCAGCTTAGAAGGTTTCTCTGGAAACACCATATATTTT. Drawing the rest from reference TRBV7-2 and TRBJ1-3, the complete variable domain is GAGVSQSPSNKVTEKGKDVELRCDPISGHTALYWYRQSLGQGLEFLIYFQGNSAPDKSGLPSDRFSAERTGGSVSTLTIQRTQQEDSAVYLCASSLEGFSGNTIYFGEGSWLTVV.

This chain joins TRBV5-1 and TRBJ2-1; the match to TRBD2 covers 8 bases. CDR3 length: 14 amino acids. Germline V lookup: CDR1 SGHRS, CDR2 YFSETQ. J gave up 8 bases and V 6 bases, and 10 bases lay outside the gene matches. The CDR3 DNA reads TGCGCCAGCACCCCTCGGGCGGGAGGTGATGAGCAGTTCTTC. Translating gives CASTPRAGGDEQFF.

The chain recombines TRBV6-1 with TRBJ1-2; 7 nucleotides match TRBD1. Trimming at V came to 7 bases and at J to 5 bases, leaving 10 bases not matched to a gene. Germline CDR1 is MNHNS and CDR2 is SASEGT. This CDR3 region has 14 residues. This CDR3 reads CASNDRDRDYGYTF. Here the CDR3 DNA reads TGTGCCAGCAACGATAGGGACAGAGATTATGGCTACACCTTC.

The rearrangement joins TRBV18 to TRBJ2-7; the D call may be TRBD1 or TRBD2 (5 bases each). Germline V CDR1 and CDR2: KGHSH, LQKENI. The V end lost 3 bases, the J end lost 0 bases, and 12 bases lay between the germline ends. The CDR3 contains 15 residues. The CDR3 DNA follows: TGTGCCAGCTCACCCGGGGCAGCACGCTCCTACGAGCAGTACTTC. This sequence encodes CASSPGAARSYEQYF. The variable domain in full, with the rest retrieved from reference TRBV18 and TRBJ2-7, is NAGVMQNPRHLVRRRGQEARLRCSPMKGHSHVYWYRQLPEEGLKFMVYLQKENIIDESGMPKERFSAEFPKEGPSILRIQQVVRGDSAAYFCASSPGAARSYEQYFGPGTRLTVT.

The V and J genes are TRBV11-1 and TRBJ2-7, with TRBD2 matching 12 bases. CDR1 SGHAT and CDR2 FQDESV come from the germline V gene (reference sequence). J was trimmed by 1 base and V by 6 bases; bases with no gene match: 4. The CDR3 length is 15 residues. The CDR3: CASRLTSGGSYEQYF. CDR3 DNA sequence: TGTGCCAGCAGGCTTACTAGCGGGGGGTCCTACGAGCAGTACTTC. The variable domain in full, completed from reference TRBV11-1 and TRBJ2-7, reads EAEVAQSPRYKITEKSQAVAFWCDPISGHATLYWYRQILGQGPELLVQFQDESVVDDSQLPKDRFSAERLKGVDSTLKIQPAELGDSAMYLCASRLTSGGSYEQYFGPGTRLTVT.

Concerning this clone itself: Other DNA sequences in the sample encode the same CDR3. The chain couples TRBV18 to TRBJ1-3, with D uncertain. In germline, CDR1 is KGHSH, CDR2 LQKENI. The V end lost 0 bases, the J end lost 0 bases, and 6 bases lay between the germline ends. The CDR3 covers 15 residues. For the CDR3, the DNA is TGTGCCAGCTCACCACCGGGTAGCTCTGGAAACACCATATATTTT. Translated: CASSPPGSSGNTIYF.

V is TRBV21-1 and J is TRBJ1-6; the listed D gene, TRBD1, was not tested against the DNA. TRBV21-1 is noted as a pseudogene. CDR3 length: 21 residues. The CDR3 DNA sequence: TGTGCCAGCAGCAAAGGAGGGGCGCAAAGGGGGCTAAGCTCCTATAATTCACCCCTCCACTTT. Translation gives CASSKGGAQRGLSSYNSPLHF.

V is TRBV6-1 and J is TRBJ2-7, with TRBD1 matching 8 bases. The V gene end was trimmed by 4 bases and the J gene end by 9 bases; junction bases not matched to a gene: 8. The CDR3 has 13 residues. The germline V gene encodes CDR1 MNHNS and CDR2 SASEGT. The CDR3 DNA reads as TGTGCCAGCAGTGCGTCAGGACAGGGCGGGCAGTACTTC. Residues: CASSASGQGGQYF.

The chain joins TRBV7-9 to TRBJ1-4; tentative D call: TRBD1 (6 bases). This CDR3 is built from 16 residues. Germline V lookup: CDR1 SEHNR, CDR2 FQNEAQ (reference sequence). Trimming removed 5 bases from V and 0 bases from J, with 13 bases in between. The CDR3 DNA sequence: TGTGCCAGCAGCCTATTAACAGGGTCAACTAATGAAAAACTGTTTTTT. The encoded protein is CASSLLTGSTNEKLFF.

The V and J genes are TRBV18 and TRBJ2-7; 7 nucleotides match TRBD1. The CDR3 length is 14 residues. V lost 4 bases and J lost 2; bases outside the gene matches: 5. Germline-derived CDR1 and CDR2 are KGHSH and LQKENI. The DNA of the CDR3 is TGTGCCAGCTCACTCAACAGGGGACCCTACGAGCAGTACTTC. The encoded protein is CASSLNRGPYEQYF.

In the case of this clone: Additional DNA sequences in this sample encode the identical CDR3. The rearrangement links TRBV28 to TRBJ2-7; no definite D call. The CDR3 has 11 amino acids. V was pared by 2 bases and J by 6 bases, with 5 bases between. Germline V gene data show CDR1 as MDHEN and CDR2 as SYDVKM. The CDR3 sequence is CASSLVGEQYF. In DNA, the CDR3 is TGTGCCAGCAGTTTAGTGGGCGAGCAGTACTTC.

The gene calls are TRBV6-5 and TRBJ1-3, with unresolved D. V lost 7 bases to trimming and J lost 2 bases, with 12 bases between them. There are 14 residues in the CDR3. CDR1 and CDR2 (germline): MNHEY, SVGAGI. Written as DNA, the CDR3 is TGTGCCAGCACGGAAGGAGGGACTGGAAACACCATATATTTT. This translates into CASTEGGTGNTIYF.

The rearrangement links TRBV27 to TRBJ1-5; 7 bases fit TRBD1. With 2 bases clipped from V and 4 bases from J, the junction kept 5 bases outside the gene matches. The CDR3 contains 15 residues. The germline V gene has CDR1 MNHEY and CDR2 SMNVEV (reference sequence). In nucleotides, the CDR3 is TGTGCCAGCAGTTTAGGGACAGCCCAAAATCAGCCCCAGCATTTT. Translated, it gives CASSLGTAQNQPQHF.

The chain combines TRBV7-2 with TRBJ1-1; D gene unclear. CDR3 length: 13 residues. The V end lost 5 bases, the J end lost 1 base, and 8 bases lay between the germline ends. In germline, CDR1 is SGHTA, CDR2 FQGNSA. CDR3 bases: TGTGCCAGCAGCCAAAAGGCGAACACTGAAGCTTTCTTT. Encoded protein: CASSQKANTEAFF.

The DNA for the CDR3 is TGTGCCTGGAGTGTAGGTGGCGGGGTAAGCGAGCAGTACTTC. This encodes CAWSVGGGVSEQYF. V is TRBV30 and J is TRBJ2-7; TRBD2 is a possible D gene (6 bases). The germline V and J ends were trimmed by 0 bases and 6 bases, with 15 bases remaining between them. The CDR3 contains 14 residues. Germline CDR1 and CDR2: GTSNPN and SVGIG (reference sequence).

The rearrangement uses TRBV18 and TRBJ2-3; the match to TRBD2 covers 10 bases. The V gene end was trimmed by 6 bases and the J gene end by 8 bases; junction bases not matched to a gene: 14. CDR1 is KGHSH and CDR2 is LQKENI in the germline V gene. This CDR3 is 16 amino acids long. CDR3 amino acids: CASSPSAGGVSVTQYF. The DNA of the CDR3 is TGTGCCAGCTCTCCTTCAGCGGGAGGGGTTTCGGTTACGCAGTATTTT.

The rearrangement uses TRBV10-1 and TRBJ2-1, with 8 bases fitting TRBD2. Trimming took 6 bases from V and 12 from J; bases not matched to a gene: 10. Per germline, CDR1 WNHNN and CDR2 SYGVQD (reference sequence). This CDR3 spans 13 amino acids. The CDR3 bases are TGCGCCAGCAGCCCCGGACGGGAGGGGCGGCAGTTCTTC. This gives the protein CASSPGREGRQFF.

The chain uses TRBV6-5 and TRBJ1-1, with 7 bases lining up with TRBD1. The germline CDR1 and CDR2 sequences are MNHEY and SVGAGI. Unmatched junction bases numbered 6, after V lost 4 bases and J lost 1 base. The CDR3 runs to 15 residues. The CDR3 DNA sequence: TGTGCCAGCAGTTCCCACACAGGGGCGAACACTGAAGCTTTCTTT. Translating it yields CASSSHTGANTEAFF.

This clone has just one count. The chain has TRBV6-1 and TRBJ1-6; D gene unclear. Trimming took off 3 bases at V and 6 bases at J, with 9 bases between the two ends. Germline V gene sequence: CDR1 MNHNS, CDR2 SASEGT. This CDR3 is 14 amino acids long. The CDR3 is CASSEVFFNSPLHF. Written as DNA, the CDR3 is TGTGCCAGCAGTGAGGTCTTTTTTAATTCACCCCTCCACTTT.

The V call is TRBV11-3, the J call TRBJ1-2, with 8 bases lining up with TRBD1. Germline V lookup: CDR1 SGHNT, CDR2 YENEEA. CDR3 length equals 13 residues. Germline trimming cut 5 bases from V and 2 bases from J; bases unmatched to any gene: 1. The CDR3 sequence is CASSRTGNYGYTF. The CDR3 nucleotides read TGTGCCAGCAGCAGGACAGGGAACTATGGCTACACCTTC.

The rearrangement joins TRBV11-2 to TRBJ2-3, with no clear D. Germline values: CDR1 SGHAT, CDR2 FQNNGV. This CDR3 has 13 residues. V was pared by 6 bases and J by 1 base, with 8 bases between. CDR3: CASSFPGTDTQYF. The DNA for the CDR3 is TGTGCCAGCAGTTTTCCGGGCACAGATACGCAGTATTTT.